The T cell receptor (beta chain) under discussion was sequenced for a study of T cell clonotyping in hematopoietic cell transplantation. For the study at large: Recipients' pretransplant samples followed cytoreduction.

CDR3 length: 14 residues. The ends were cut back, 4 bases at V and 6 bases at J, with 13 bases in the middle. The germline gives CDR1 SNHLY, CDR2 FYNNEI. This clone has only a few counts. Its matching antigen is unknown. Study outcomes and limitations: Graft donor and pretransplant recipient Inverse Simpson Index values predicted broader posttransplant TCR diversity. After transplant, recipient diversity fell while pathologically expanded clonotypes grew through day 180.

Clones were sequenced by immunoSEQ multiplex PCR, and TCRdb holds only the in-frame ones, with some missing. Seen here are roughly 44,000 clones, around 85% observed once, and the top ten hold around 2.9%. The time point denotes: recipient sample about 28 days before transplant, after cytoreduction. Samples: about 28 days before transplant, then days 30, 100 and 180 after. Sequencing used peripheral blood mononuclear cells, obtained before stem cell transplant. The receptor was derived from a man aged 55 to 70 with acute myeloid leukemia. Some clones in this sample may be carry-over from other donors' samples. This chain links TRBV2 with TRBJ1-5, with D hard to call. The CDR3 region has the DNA TGTGCCAGCAGTGGGGCCACGCCGGCTCAGCCCCAGCATTTT. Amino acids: CASSGATPAQPQHF.